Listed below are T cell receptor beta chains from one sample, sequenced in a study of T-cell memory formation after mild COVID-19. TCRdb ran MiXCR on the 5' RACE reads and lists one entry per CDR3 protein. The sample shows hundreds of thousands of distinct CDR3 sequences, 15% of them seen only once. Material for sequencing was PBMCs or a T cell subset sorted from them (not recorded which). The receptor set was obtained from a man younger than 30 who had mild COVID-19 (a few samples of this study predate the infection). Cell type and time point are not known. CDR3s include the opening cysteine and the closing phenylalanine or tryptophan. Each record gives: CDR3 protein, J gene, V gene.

CASSQVPAYNSPLHF TRBJ1-6 TRBV6-5
CASSTGQGNSNQPQHF TRBJ1-5 TRBV28
CASIQGPSNTGELFF TRBJ2-2 TRBV5-1
CSPEWGTGAGYTF TRBJ1-2 TRBV29-1
CSVVAQGNTEAFF TRBJ1-1 TRBV29-1
CASSQDRGYYGYTF TRBJ1-2 TRBV4-1
CASSSREGKETQYF TRBJ2-5 TRBV11-3
CASSLGMIYQYF TRBJ2-5 TRBV7-2
CASKGDSNTEAFF TRBJ1-1 TRBV2
CASSPRTEVTFF TRBJ1-1 TRBV12-3/TRBV12-4
CASSSGGDPAKNIQYF TRBJ2-4 TRBV7-8
CASSLLRLYGYTF TRBJ1-2 TRBV12-3/TRBV12-4
CASSQVRRAKEFF TRBJ2-1 TRBV4-2
CASSLAQGTGANVLTF TRBJ2-6 TRBV5-1
CASSHEASDTDTQYF TRBJ2-3 TRBV4-1
CASSSTGTGNGYTF TRBJ1-2 TRBV6-5
CASSWGTAETQYF TRBJ2-5 TRBV12-3/TRBV12-4
CASSPWTGDTTEAFF TRBJ1-1 TRBV9
CAWSVLRGRGEQYF TRBJ2-7 TRBV30
CASSQRGDSNGYTF TRBJ1-2 TRBV4-3
CASSAEGGGGTDTQYF TRBJ2-3 TRBV6-4
CAISPQGRGGPSNEQFF TRBJ2-1 TRBV10-3
CASSSPGLAGVEQFF TRBJ2-1 TRBV6-2/TRBV6-3
CASSLEEGQPQHF TRBJ1-5 TRBV7-9
CASSLGGYEAFF TRBJ1-1 TRBV7-2
CASSPLAGHTEAFF TRBJ1-1 TRBV18
CASSRPGGNYGYTF TRBJ1-2 TRBV12-3/TRBV12-4
CASSQTTGTGGEPQHF TRBJ1-5 TRBV18